Included here is one T cell receptor beta chain sequence, with context. This sample stems from a study of technical replicates of blood from several donors. The method was immunoSEQ multiplex PCR; TCRdb's version includes in-frame clones alone and lacks a portion of them. Among more than 45,000 clones listed, 85% to 95% were seen once. Sequenced material: PBMCs. This receptor was taken from a human donor in good health. Some clones in this sample may be carry-over from other donors' samples.

The chain's CDR3 is CAISSGQPPSQHF. The CDR3 region has the DNA TGTGCCATCAGCTCCGGACAGCCCCCGTCCCAGCATTTT. The gene calls are TRBV10-3 and TRBJ1-5, with D perhaps TRBD1 (6 bases). The V end lost 6 bases, the J end lost 11 bases, and 17 bases lay between the germline ends. The CDR3 has 13 amino acids. Per the germline V gene, CDR1 is ENHRY and CDR2 is SYGVKD.